These T cell receptor beta chains were read from a single sample in a study of blood T cell repertoires in COVID-19. Assay: immunoSEQ multiplex PCR; the TCRdb copy retains only in-frame clones and omits some. In the table there are fewer than 250,000 clones, roughly four fifths of which are singletons. Sequencing used PBMCs or T cells enriched from blood (not recorded which). The receptors were gathered from a woman aged 40-49 years who had been exposed to COVID-19. CDR3s include the opening cysteine and the closing phenylalanine or tryptophan. D genes are given only for firm matches. Clone size is stated in some rows and not others, as once, few, many or a class when expanded.

- | TRBD2 | TRBJ2-3 | TRBV5-4 | CASSLIGTRNTDTQYF | TGTGCCAGCAGCTTGATCGGGACTAGGAACACAGATACGCAGTATTTT
- | - | TRBJ2-2 | TRBV19 | CASSIDLAGTGELFF | TGTGCCAGTAGTATAGATTTAGCCGGTACCGGGGAGCTGTTTTTT
few | - | TRBJ2-3 | TRBV7-3 | CASSAWMAGAPDTQYF | TGTGCCAGCAGCGCCTGGATGGCGGGGGCCCCAGATACGCAGTATTTT
- | TRBD1 | TRBJ1-2 | TRBV6-5 | CASSSGQGNYGYTF | TGTGCCAGCAGCTCAGGACAGGGGAACTATGGCTACACCTTC
- | TRBD1 | TRBJ1-2 | TRBV12-5 | CASGLVRGQGDVGYTF | TGTGCTAGTGGTTTGGTCAGAGGACAGGGGGATGTTGGCTACACCTTC
once | TRBD1 | TRBJ1-4 | TRBV3-1/TRBV3-2 | CASSPRGTGGAGEKLFF | TGTGCCAGCAGCCCACGCGGGACAGGGGGCGCCGGAGAAAAACTGTTTTTT
- | - | TRBJ2-7 | TRBV24-1 | CATSLGGTGMQYF | TGTGCCACCAGTCTAGGGGGAACAGGGATGCAGTACTTC
few | TRBD1 | TRBJ1-1 | TRBV7-3 | CASSTTGGRAEAFF | TGTGCCAGCAGCACGACAGGGGGTCGGGCTGAAGCTTTCTTT
- | TRBD1 | TRBJ1-2 | TRBV6-5 | CASTLGQETNYGYTF | TGTGCCAGCACCCTAGGACAGGAGACTAACTATGGCTACACCTTC
- | - | TRBJ1-5 | TRBV18 | CASSPSTPASSNQPQHF | TGTGCCAGCTCACCCTCAACCCCAGCTAGTAGCAATCAGCCCCAGCATTTT
- | - | TRBJ2-5 | TRBV28 | CASSSLLAPDQETQYF | TGTGCCAGCAGTTCCCTTCTAGCGCCCGATCAAGAGACCCAGTACTTC
- | - | TRBJ1-2 | TRBV6-5 | CASSYSPLYGYTF | TGTGCCAGCAGTTACTCCCCCCTCTATGGCTACACCTTC
- | - | TRBJ2-1 | TRBV4-1 | CASSQRGWEQFF | TGCGCCAGCAGCCAAAGGGGGTGGGAGCAGTTCTTC
- | TRBD1 | TRBJ2-3 | TRBV11-2 | CASSLWGGDREDTQYF | TGTGCCAGCAGCCTATGGGGGGGGGACAGGGAGGATACGCAGTATTTT
- | TRBD2 | TRBJ2-7 | TRBV7-2 | CASSAGVPNFYEQYF | TGTGCCAGCAGCGCGGGGGTTCCGAACTTCTACGAGCAGTACTTC
- | - | TRBJ1-1 | TRBV19 | CARLEGGLAFF | TGTGCCAGACTAGAGGGGGGGCTGGCTTTCTTT
- | TRBD1 | TRBJ1-5 | TRBV18 | CASSRDRADEVPQHF | TGTGCCAGCTCTCGGGACAGGGCTGACGAAGTACCCCAGCATTTT
once | - | TRBJ1-2 | TRBV5-4 | CASSLERGYGYGYTF | TGTGCCAGCAGCTTGGAGCGGGGGTACGGCTATGGCTACACCTTC
- | TRBD2 | TRBJ2-3 | TRBV5-1 | CASSSGLAGGRGTDTQYF | TGCGCCAGCAGCTCCGGACTAGCGGGGGGGCGGGGCACAGATACGCAGTATTTT
- | TRBD2 | TRBJ2-5 | TRBV6-5 | CAIRTSGGPAYF | TGTGCCATCCGGACTAGCGGGGGGCCGGCGTACTTC
- | TRBD1 | TRBJ1-1 | TRBV5-1 | CASSWDRGDTEAFF | TGCGCCAGCAGCTGGGACAGGGGGGACACTGAAGCTTTCTTT
few | - | TRBJ1-2 | TRBV7-9 | CASSLGGSRGGVGYTF | TGTGCCAGCAGCTTAGGTGGCTCCAGGGGCGGCGTTGGCTACACCTTC
- | TRBD1 | TRBJ2-5 | TRBV14 | CASSPGTGSRRTQYF | TGTGCCAGCAGCCCGGGGACAGGGTCAAGGCGGACCCAGTACTTC
once | TRBD1 | TRBJ2-1 | TRBV7-2 | CASSLSQGVYNEQFF | TGTGCCAGCAGCTTAAGTCAGGGGGTGTACAATGAGCAGTTCTTC
- | TRBD1 | TRBJ2-1 | TRBV4-2 | CASSQEGGTGGYGSEQFF | TGTGCCAGCAGCCAAGAAGGAGGGACAGGGGGATATGGAAGTGAGCAGTTCTTC
- | - | TRBJ2-5 | TRBV4-2 | CASSQGIQETQYF | TGTGCCAGCAGCCAAGGTATACAAGAGACCCAGTACTTC
- | TRBD1 | TRBJ1-3 | TRBV29-1 | CSDLGQGYSGNTIYF | TGCAGCGACCTTGGACAGGGATACTCTGGAAACACCATATATTTT
- | - | TRBJ2-5 | TRBV2 | CASRLQETQYF | TGTGCCAGCAGACTCCAAGAGACCCAGTACTTC
- | TRBD2 | TRBJ2-1 | TRBV5-6 | CASSLGLAGSPWQFF | TGTGCCAGCAGCTTGGGTCTAGCGGGGTCCCCGTGGCAGTTCTTC
- | TRBD1 | TRBJ1-1 | TRBV7-9 | CASSARDRGATEAFF | TGTGCCAGCAGCGCCCGGGACAGGGGGGCCACTGAAGCTTTCTTT
- | TRBD2 | TRBJ2-7 | TRBV25-1 | CASSVAGTYEQYF | TGTGCCAGCAGTGTAGCGGGAACCTACGAGCAGTACTTC
once | TRBD2 | TRBJ2-2 | TRBV5-4 | CASSSGQRGSNTGELFF | TGTGCCAGCAGCTCCGGACAGCGGGGGTCAAACACCGGGGAGCTGTTTTTT
- | TRBD1 | TRBJ1-4 | TRBV15 | CATSSGPGGEKLFF | TGTGCCACCAGCAGTGGGCCAGGGGGTGAAAAACTGTTTTTT
- | - | TRBJ2-2 | TRBV6-5 | CASRSRPGELFF | TGTGCCAGCAGATCCAGGCCCGGGGAGCTGTTTTTT
- | TRBD1 | TRBJ1-5 | TRBV19 | CASSSPGQPSNQPQHF | TGTGCCAGTAGTTCACCGGGACAGCCAAGCAATCAGCCCCAGCATTTT
- | TRBD2 | TRBJ2-4 | TRBV20-1 | CSASRARLAGLIAKNIQYF | TGCAGTGCTAGTCGGGCTCGACTAGCGGGGCTAATAGCCAAAAACATTCAGTACTTC
- | - | TRBJ1-1 | TRBV5-6 | CASSLVEGDPNTEAFF | TGTGCCAGCAGCTTGGTGGAGGGAGACCCCAACACTGAAGCTTTCTTT
- | TRBD1 | TRBJ2-2 | TRBV6-5 | CASSYSGGNTGELFF | TGTGCCAGCAGTTACTCAGGGGGCAACACCGGGGAGCTGTTTTTT
- | TRBD2 | TRBJ2-5 | TRBV11-2 | CASSLGLAGETQYF | TGTGCCAGCAGCTTAGGGCTAGCGGGAGAGACCCAGTACTTC
- | - | TRBJ1-1 | TRBV2 | CASSEGRNTEAFF | TGTGCCAGCAGTGAAGGTAGAAACACTGAAGCTTTCTTT
- | - | TRBJ2-1 | TRBV15 | CATSRDLTNYNEQFF | TGTGCCACCAGCAGAGATCTTACTAATTACAATGAGCAGTTCTTC
- | - | TRBJ1-1 | TRBV6-5 | CASNTQGKGTEAFF | TGTGCCAGCAATACTCAGGGGAAAGGAACTGAAGCTTTCTTT
- | - | TRBJ1-1 | TRBV19 | CASTGVGTEAFF | TGTGCCAGTACCGGAGTGGGCACTGAAGCTTTCTTT
- | - | TRBJ2-3 | TRBV29-1 | CSVPFGPTDTQYF | TGCAGCGTGCCGTTTGGGCCCACAGATACGCAGTATTTT
few | - | TRBJ1-3 | TRBV12-5 | CASGLEGRGNTIYF | TGTGCTAGTGGTTTGGAGGGCAGGGGCAACACCATATATTTT
- | - | TRBJ1-1 | TRBV1 | CTSSQEEQGGTEAFF | TGCACCAGCAGCCAAGAGGAACAGGGGGGCACTGAAGCTTTCTTT
- | - | TRBJ1-1 | TRBV11-2 | CASSLLTETEAFF | TGTGCCAGCAGCCTCCTGACGGAGACTGAAGCTTTCTTT
- | - | TRBJ2-5 | TRBV5-1 | CASSLLGGPEETQYF | TGCGCCAGCAGCTTGTTGGGGGGACCTGAGGAGACCCAGTACTTC
few | - | TRBJ1-6 | TRBV3-1/TRBV3-2 | CASSLSSAGVNSPLHF | TGTGCCAGCAGCCTTTCCTCGGCGGGGGTCAATTCACCCCTCCACTTT
many | - | TRBJ1-1 | TRBV7-2 | CASSLSMSSAVLNTEAFF | TGTGCCAGCAGCTTAAGTATGAGTTCAGCGGTTCTGAACACTGAAGCTTTCTTT
- | - | TRBJ2-2 | TRBV19 | CASSIEALPGELFF | TGTGCCAGTAGTATAGAAGCCCTCCCCGGGGAGCTGTTTTTT
- | TRBD2 | TRBJ2-2 | TRBV7-3 | CASSSDSSGVPTGELFF | TGTGCCAGCAGCTCCGATTCTAGCGGGGTGCCAACCGGGGAGCTGTTTTTT